Below are 7 T cell receptor beta chains sequenced from a single sample in a study of cytomegalovirus exposure and HLA in healthy donors. The primer mix had 60 Vbeta and 13 Jbeta primers. Method: immunoSEQ multiplex PCR; TCRdb's copy keeps in-frame clones and lacks some. The sample carries 150,000 to 200,000 clones, 77% recorded once. The sample consisted of PBMCs. Receptors originate from a man aged 30 to 39 in good health and CMV-seropositive.

The rearrangement joins TRBV5-6 to TRBJ1-1; 7 nucleotides line up with TRBD1. In germline, CDR1 is SGHDT, CDR2 YYEEEE. V trimming: 4 bases; J trimming: 6 bases; junction bases outside the gene matches: 6. The CDR3 runs 13 residues. The CDR3 is CASSIDRAAEAFF. CDR3 coding DNA: TGTGCCAGCAGCATCGACAGGGCCGCTGAAGCTTTCTTT.

This chain links TRBV4-1 with TRBJ1-2; 7 nucleotides match TRBD1. J gave up 5 bases and V 8 bases, and 8 bases lay outside the gene matches. The CDR3 has 13 amino acids. Germline assignment: CDR1 MGHRA and CDR2 YSYEKL. This CDR3 reads CASGTELIYGYTF. CDR3 DNA: TGCGCCAGCGGGACAGAATTAATTTATGGCTACACCTTC.

This chain uses TRBV15 with TRBJ1-5, with D possibly being TRBD1 (6 bases). V gave up 1 base and J gave up 9 bases, with 13 bases separating them. The CDR3 has 14 amino acids. The V gene's germline CDR1 is LNHNV and CDR2 YYDKDF (reference sequence). CDR3 in amino acids: CATSRGKGGPPQHF. CDR3 coding DNA: TGTGCCACCAGCAGAGGCAAAGGGGGTCCGCCCCAGCATTTT.

The CDR3 here is CASSESGGSEQYF. The CDR3 DNA sequence: TGCGCCAGCAGTGAGTCAGGGGGCTCCGAGCAGTACTTC. The chain has TRBV10-1 and TRBJ2-7; 7 bases map to TRBD1. The germline V gene has CDR1 WNHNN and CDR2 SYGVQD (reference sequence). The CDR3 sequence is 13 residues long. J was trimmed by 6 bases and V by 0 bases; bases with no gene match: 2.

CDR3 DNA: TGTGCCAGCAGCGCACACGGGACACTATTCAACTATGGCTACACCTTC. Amino acid sequence: CASSAHGTLFNYGYTF. This sequence joins TRBV7-2 and TRBJ1-2; the D gene is possibly TRBD1 (6 bases). The germline gives CDR1 SGHTA, CDR2 FQGNSA. The CDR3 sequence is 16 residues long. Deletions cut 5 bases from V and 2 bases from J, with 18 bases between.

V usage is TRBV5-1 and J usage is TRBJ1-5, with a weak D call TRBD1 (6 bases). CDR1 is SGHRS, CDR2 YFSETQ, per germline. The CDR3 runs 14 residues. V lost 4 bases and J lost 5, with 13 bases in between. The CDR3 sequence: CASSTGTLDQPQHF. In DNA form, the CDR3 reads TGCGCCAGCAGCACCGGGACACTCGATCAGCCCCAGCATTTT.

The genes are TRBV21-1 and TRBJ2-7; the listed D gene, TRBD1, was not tested against the DNA. TRBV21-1 is tagged as a pseudogene. The CDR3 runs to 14 residues. CDR3 region: CASSKAALSYEQYF. The CDR3 region has the DNA TGTGCCAGCAGCAAAGCGGCCTTGTCCTACGAGCAGTACTTC.